This T cell receptor beta chain was recovered during a study of blood T cell repertoires in COVID-19. TCRdb's copy holds only in-frame clones and misses some; the assay was immunoSEQ multiplex PCR. In the table there are roughly 220,000 clones, around 86% of which are singletons. This receptor was obtained from a woman aged 80 or over with COVID-19, enrolled during active disease. Sample: peripheral blood.

The CDR3 region is CASSRREGNEQFF. The CDR3 DNA is TGCGCCAGCAGCCGACGGGAAGGGAATGAGCAGTTCTTC. The chain employs TRBV4-3 and TRBJ2-1; D might be TRBD2 (5 bases). Germline CDR1 LGHNA, CDR2 YSLEER. V was pared by 4 bases and J by 7 bases, with 11 bases between. This CDR3 is built from 13 residues.